This T cell receptor beta chain was recovered during a study of blood T cell repertoires in COVID-19. Study at large: Spain, Italy and the United States supplied samples that represented acute and convalescent COVID-19. In each case, the material was cDNA or gDNA derived from T cells, B-cell-depleted T cells, or PBMCs.

Method: immunoSEQ multiplex PCR; TCRdb's copy keeps in-frame clones and lacks some. The table lists around 370,000 clones, 70% to 90% of them singletons. Symptom resolution, clearance, or two negative PCRs marked the recovered donors of Cohort 3. V was clipped by 5 bases and J by 8 bases; unmatched bases: 11. The CDR3 loop spans 15 amino acids. Germline assignment: CDR1 MNHEY and CDR2 SMNVEV (reference sequence). The chain links TRBV27 to TRBJ1-1, with 10 bases matching TRBD1. This receptor was taken from a woman under 30 who had recovered from COVID-19. The sample consisted of PBMCs or T cells enriched from blood (not recorded which). CDR3 nucleotides: TGTGCCAGCAGTAGGGACAGGGGCGGGTGGTCGGAAGCTTTCTTT. Amino acids: CASSRDRGGWSEAFF.